These T cell receptor beta chains were read from a single sample in a study of tumor-infiltrating lymphocytes in oesophageal squamous cell carcinoma. Via MiXCR, TCRdb re-called the PCR reads, giving one row per CDR3 protein. This sample carries over 9,500 distinct CDR3 sequences, under 70% of them seen once, and the ten largest clones take more than 20%. The specimen sequenced was esophageal tumor tissue. Receptors originate from a male donor with esophageal squamous cell carcinoma. The CDR3 runs from the conserved cysteine through the conserved F or W. D genes are given only for firm matches. The size field is filled for only some rows; it gives once, few, many or a size class.

TRBJ1-2,TRBV28,once,.,CAGRREGASYGYTF,TGTGCCGGCCGCCGGGAAGGGGCCAGCTATGGCTACACCTTC
TRBJ2-7,TRBV7-2,.,TRBD2,CASSLASGSSYEQYF,TGTGCCAGCAGCTTAGCTAGCGGGAGCTCCTACGAGCAGTACTTC
TRBJ1-5,TRBV10-3,few,TRBD1,CAISEQGAGNQPQHF,TGTGCCATCAGTGAACAGGGGGCTGGAAATCAGCCCCAGCATTTT
TRBJ2-1,TRBV5-1,few,.,CASGAGGGLRFIYNEQFF,TGCGCCAGCGGGGCTGGTGGAGGACTTAGGTTCATATACAATGAGCAGTTCTTC
TRBJ2-1,TRBV7-9,few,TRBD2,CASSQIGGGFYNEQFF,TGTGCCAGCAGCCAGATCGGCGGGGGGTTCTACAATGAGCAGTTCTTC
TRBJ1-2,TRBV28,.,.,CASSDNYGYTF,TGTGCCAGCAGTGACAACTATGGCTACACCTTC
TRBJ2-3,TRBV5-1,many,TRBD2,CASSYRREGGDTQYF,TGCGCCAGCAGCTACCGGCGGGAGGGAGGAGATACGCAGTATTTT
TRBJ2-1,TRBV7-1,.,.,CASSPPRGKQFF,TGTGCCAGCAGCCCCCCCCGGGGGAAGCAGTTCTTC
TRBJ2-1,TRBV7-2,.,.,CASSLDGRFGEQFF,TGTGCCAGCAGCTTAGATGGCAGGTTCGGTGAGCAGTTCTTC
TRBJ2-4,TRBV19,many,.,CASSWGPKNIQYF,TGTGCCAGTAGTTGGGGACCCAAAAACATTCAGTACTTC
TRBJ2-5,TRBV10-3,few,TRBD1,CAIGGQGKETQYF,TGTGCCATCGGGGGACAGGGAAAAGAGACCCAGTACTTC
TRBJ2-4,TRBV24-1,few,TRBD2,CATSDLSGRGNNEQYF,TGTGCCACCAGTGATCTTAGCGGGAGGGGAAACAATGAGCAGTACTTC
TRBJ2-4,TRBV7-6,.,.,CASSRTVLKNIQYF,TGTGCCAGCTCCCGGACAGTTCTCAAAAACATTCAGTACTTC
TRBJ2-7,TRBV7-2,.,TRBD2,CASSLAPTSGAAYEQYF,TGTGCCAGCAGCTTAGCCCCGACTAGCGGGGCCGCCTACGAGCAGTACTTC
TRBJ2-7,TRBV27,.,TRBD2,CASSRAGDYNEQYF,TGTGCCAGCAGCAGGGCGGGAGACTACAATGAGCAGTACTTC
TRBJ2-3,TRBV9,.,TRBD2,CASSLGLAFNTDTQYF,TGTGCCAGCAGCCTGGGACTAGCCTTTAACACAGATACGCAGTATTTT
TRBJ2-1,TRBV20-1,few,.,CSARDRWGWYEQFF,TGCAGTGCTAGAGATCGCTGGGGTTGGTATGAGCAGTTCTTC
TRBJ2-5,TRBV24-1,few,TRBD1,CATSRTGQKTQYF,TGTGCCACCAGCCGGACAGGTCAGAAGACCCAGTACTTC
TRBJ2-3,TRBV11-1,.,TRBD1,CASSTTDQGARTDTQYF,TGTGCCAGCAGCACCACTGACCAGGGGGCCCGCACAGATACGCAGTATTTT
TRBJ2-5,TRBV7-6,.,.,CASSSELVETQYF,TGTGCCAGCAGTAGTGAGCTGGTTGAGACCCAGTACTTC
TRBJ2-1,TRBV7-6,.,TRBD2,CASSRRAVAGPF,TGTGCCAGCAGCCGAAGGGCGGTAGCGGGCCCCTTC
TRBJ2-1,TRBV7-8,.,TRBD2,CASSFVAGTSGSYNEQFF,TGTGCCAGCAGCTTTGTGGCCGGGACTAGCGGGAGCTACAATGAGCAGTTCTTC
TRBJ2-7,TRBV20-1,.,.,CSARGGVGLTAYEQYF,TGCAGTGCTAGAGGGGGGGTGGGGCTTACAGCCTACGAGCAGTACTTC
TRBJ1-1,TRBV19,few,TRBD1,CASSTGQAGTEAFF,TGTGCCAGTAGTACGGGACAGGCCGGCACTGAAGCTTTCTTT
TRBJ2-3,TRBV27,.,TRBD2,CASSRNSGSGEQYF,TGTGCCAGCAGTCGGAATAGCGGGAGTGGCGAGCAGTATTTT